Detailed here is one T cell receptor beta chain. The data were obtained in a study of blood T cell repertoires in COVID-19. Study background: Sites across the United States, Italy and Spain contributed samples from acute and convalescent COVID-19.

V lost 7 bases, J lost 3 bases, and 4 bases stayed unmatched. Germline V gene data show CDR1 as WNHNN and CDR2 as SYGVQD (reference sequence). The CDR3 covers 13 residues. Sequenced by immunoSEQ multiplex PCR; TCRdb stores in-frame clones only, minus some. This table has about 130,000 clones, roughly 79% appearing once. Material for sequencing was peripheral blood. J is TRBJ2-7 and V is TRBV10-1; 9 bases are a match to TRBD2. The source of this sequence is a man aged 80 or over with acute or convalescent COVID-19. The CDR3 protein is CASTCGGGYEQYF. DNA of the CDR3: TGCGCCAGCACCTGCGGGGGGGGCTACGAGCAGTACTTC.